This TCR beta chain was recovered during a study of blood T cell repertoires in COVID-19. Background on the study: Some COVID-19 samples were acute and others convalescent; all came from the United States, Italy and Spain.

The CDR3 runs 17 residues. V gave up 3 bases and J gave up 0 bases; unmatched junction bases: 8. Per the germline V gene, CDR1 is LNHDA and CDR2 is SQIVND (reference sequence). As handled by the study authors: Nucleated cell counts were estimated from reference gene primer amplification. This table comes from immunoSEQ multiplex PCR, and its TCRdb copy is limited to in-frame clones, with some not included. That table gives V, J and clone size, and the DNA gave D and trimming. The repertoire holds about 220,000 clones, about 80% seen once, with approximately 1.3% in the top ten. Enrollees, roughly 18 to 89 years old, lived in approximately 24 US areas. Grouping used clinical history reported by participants in a survey and questionnaire.

The J gene is TRBJ1-5, the V gene TRBV19; 7 nucleotides align to TRBD1. The sequence derives from a middle-aged woman with acute COVID-19. Material: PBMCs or T cells enriched from blood (not recorded which). The CDR3 spells CASSIRDRSYSNQPQHF. The CDR3 DNA reads as TGTGCCAGTAGTATTAGGGACAGATCTTATAGCAATCAGCCCCAGCATTTT.